Listed here are 10 T cell receptor beta chains from one sample, sequenced in a study of blood T cell repertoires in COVID-19. Generated by immunoSEQ multiplex PCR, the TCRdb table keeps only in-frame clones and is missing some. In the table there are about 250,000 clones, around 90% of which are singletons. Sequencing input: peripheral blood. The receptor source for this set is a man aged 30 to 39 with COVID-19, enrolled during active disease.

The V and J genes are TRBV6-5 and TRBJ1-5; 8 bases map to TRBD1. The CDR3 is 14 residues long. V lost 6 bases, J lost 2 bases, and 3 bases stayed unmatched. Germline CDR1 and CDR2: MNHEY and SVGAGI. The CDR3 DNA reads TGTGCCAGCAGCAGGGACAGGCGCAATCAGCCCCAGCATTTT. It yields the protein CASSRDRRNQPQHF.

The CDR3 sequence is CASSLAGRVDYGYTF. CDR3 DNA: TGTGCCAGCAGCTTGGCTGGCAGGGTCGACTATGGCTACACCTTC. This rearrangement joins TRBV5-4 to TRBJ1-2; maybe TRBD1 (5 bases). The CDR3 is made up of 15 amino acids. Germline V gene sequence: CDR1 SGHNT, CDR2 YYREEE (reference sequence). Trimming stripped 0 bases from V and 3 bases from J, with 12 bases between.

The chain uses TRBV18 and TRBJ2-6, with D tentatively TRBD1 (6 bases). The V gene's germline CDR1 is KGHSH and CDR2 LQKENI. The V end lost 3 bases, the J end lost 2 bases, and 14 bases lay between the germline ends. The CDR3 has 17 residues. CDR3 protein: CASSPASGGPGANVLTF. DNA for the CDR3: TGTGCCAGCTCACCCGCAAGTGGGGGCCCTGGGGCCAACGTCCTGACTTTC.

The rearrangement uses TRBV6-1 and TRBJ1-2, with 7 bases lining up with TRBD1. V shed 1 base, J shed 2 bases, and the junction held 4 bases outside the gene matches. Germline-derived CDR1 and CDR2 are MNHNS and SASEGT. The CDR3 extends over 15 amino acids. The CDR3 DNA sequence: TGTGCCAGCAGTGAAGGGACAGGATCCAACTATGGCTACACCTTC. Protein product: CASSEGTGSNYGYTF.

The rearrangement uses TRBV6-5 and TRBJ1-5; D remains ambiguous. The CDR3 has 14 amino acids. V lost 8 bases and J lost 5, with 16 bases in between. CDR1 and CDR2 from the germline V gene are MNHEY and SVGAGI. This chain's CDR3 is CASARGYGDQPQHF. The CDR3 nucleotides read TGTGCCAGCGCTCGAGGGTATGGGGATCAGCCCCAGCATTTT.

J is TRBJ1-4 and V is TRBV5-4; TRBD1 matches 7 bases. This CDR3 has 15 amino acids. V shed 4 bases and J 3 bases; nucleotides not matched to a gene: 6. Germline V gives CDR1 SGHNT, CDR2 YYREEE (reference sequence). The CDR3 here is CASSKQQGSNEKLFF. Written as DNA, the CDR3 is TGTGCCAGCAGCAAACAACAGGGGTCTAATGAAAAACTGTTTTTT.

V gene TRBV6-1 combines with J gene TRBJ2-7; TRBD1 aligns across 8 bases. V was clipped by 3 bases and J by 6 bases; unmatched bases: 10. In germline, CDR1 is MNHNS, CDR2 SASEGT. CDR3 length equals 15 residues. The CDR3 region has the DNA TGTGCCAGCAGTGAGACAGGGGCTTGGTCGGGCGAGCAGTACTTC. This translates into CASSETGAWSGEQYF.

The chain has TRBV7-7 and TRBJ2-5; TRBD2 matches 11 bases. After removal of 5 bases from V and 5 bases from J, the junction contained 13 bases not matched to a gene. The CDR3 contains 17 residues. The germline V gene has CDR1 SSHAT and CDR2 FNYEAQ (reference sequence). CDR3 region: CASSPSGGMGAAETQYF. The DNA for the CDR3 is TGTGCCAGCAGCCCTAGCGGGGGGATGGGGGCGGCGGAGACCCAGTACTTC.

As to this clone: This same CDR3 is encoded by further DNA sequences in the sample. The chain has TRBV7-9 and TRBJ1-3; no reliable D call. The CDR3 consists of 15 residues. Germline V gene sequence: CDR1 SEHNR, CDR2 FQNEAQ (reference sequence). V gave up 0 bases and J gave up 1 base, with 7 bases separating them. The CDR3 nucleotides are TGTGCCAGCAGCTTAGCCGGCAGGTCTGGAAACACCATATATTTT. Its protein is CASSLAGRSGNTIYF.

The gene calls are TRBV27 and TRBJ1-5; 7 bases agree with TRBD1. V gave up 3 bases and J gave up 5 bases; unmatched junction bases: 4. CDR3 length: 14 residues. The V gene's germline CDR1 is MNHEY and CDR2 SMNVEV (reference sequence). The CDR3 sequence is CASSLTGSDQPQHF. CDR3 nucleotide sequence: TGTGCCAGCAGTTTGACAGGGTCTGATCAGCCCCAGCATTTT.